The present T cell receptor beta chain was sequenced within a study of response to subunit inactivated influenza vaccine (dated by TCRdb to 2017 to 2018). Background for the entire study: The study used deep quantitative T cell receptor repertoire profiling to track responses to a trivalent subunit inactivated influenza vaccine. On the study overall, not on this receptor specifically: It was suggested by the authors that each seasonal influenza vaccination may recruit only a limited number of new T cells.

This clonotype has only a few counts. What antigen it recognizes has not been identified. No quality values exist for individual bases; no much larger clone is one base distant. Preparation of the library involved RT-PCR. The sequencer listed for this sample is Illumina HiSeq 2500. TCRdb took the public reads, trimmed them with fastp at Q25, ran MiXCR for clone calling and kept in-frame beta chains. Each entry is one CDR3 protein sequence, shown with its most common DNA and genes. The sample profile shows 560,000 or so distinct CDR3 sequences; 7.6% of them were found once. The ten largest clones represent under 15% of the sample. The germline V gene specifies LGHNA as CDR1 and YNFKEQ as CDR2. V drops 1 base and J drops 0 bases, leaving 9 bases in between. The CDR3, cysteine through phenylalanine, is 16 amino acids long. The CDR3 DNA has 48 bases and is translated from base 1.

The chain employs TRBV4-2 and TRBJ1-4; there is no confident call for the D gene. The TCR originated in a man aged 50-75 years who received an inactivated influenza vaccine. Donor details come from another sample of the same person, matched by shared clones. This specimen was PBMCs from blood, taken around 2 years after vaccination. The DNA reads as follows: TGTGCCAGCAGCCAAGGAGGAGCTGCAACTAATGAAAAACTGTTTTTT. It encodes CASSQGGAATNEKLFF.